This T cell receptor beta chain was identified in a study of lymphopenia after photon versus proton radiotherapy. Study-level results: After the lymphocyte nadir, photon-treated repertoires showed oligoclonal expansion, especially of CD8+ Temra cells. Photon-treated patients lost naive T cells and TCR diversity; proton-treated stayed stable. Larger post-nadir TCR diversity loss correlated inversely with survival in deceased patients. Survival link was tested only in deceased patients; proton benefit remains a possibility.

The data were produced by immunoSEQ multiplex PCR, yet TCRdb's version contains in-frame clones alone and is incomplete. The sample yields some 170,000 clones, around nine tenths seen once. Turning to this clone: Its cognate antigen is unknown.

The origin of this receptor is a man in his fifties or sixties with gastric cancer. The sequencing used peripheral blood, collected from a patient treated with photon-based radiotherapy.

The CDR3: CASSLTSVSTDTQYF. CDR3 sequence (DNA): TGTGCCAGCAGCCTCACTAGCGTTAGCACAGATACGCAGTATTTT. The gene calls are TRBV7-2 and TRBJ2-3; 7 bases fit TRBD2. This CDR3 is 15 amino acids long. Germline CDR1 and CDR2: SGHTA and FQGNSA. V trimming: 5 bases; J trimming: 0 bases; junction bases outside the gene matches: 5.